Listed here is a single T cell receptor (beta chain). Antigen: not known. The data were taken from a study of T cell responses to AZD1222 COVID-19 vaccine. Study-wide results and limits: Scientists sampled the repertoires only once the peak T cell response had passed. Spike-specific TCR breadth rose after two AZD1222 doses, and depth rose as well. Regions left unmutated in variants are reportedly the target of nearly half of spike-specific TCRs.

The table came from immunoSEQ multiplex PCR; TCRdb's copy has only in-frame clones and leaves some out. This sample yields 130,000 to 150,000 clones, of which 80% to 90% are seen a single time; around 5% belongs to the top ten. The input for sequencing was peripheral blood, taken on day 0 of AZD1222 vaccination. The source is an adult in good health.

The CDR3, as DNA: TGTGCCAGCAGGGGACAGGGGGGACACTACGAGCAGTACTTC. Protein product: CASRGQGGHYEQYF. This sequence joins TRBV2 and TRBJ2-7; TRBD1 aligns across 11 bases. Germline CDR1 SNHLY, CDR2 FYNNEI. With 6 bases clipped from V and 3 bases from J, the junction kept 4 bases outside the gene matches. The CDR3 totals 14 residues.